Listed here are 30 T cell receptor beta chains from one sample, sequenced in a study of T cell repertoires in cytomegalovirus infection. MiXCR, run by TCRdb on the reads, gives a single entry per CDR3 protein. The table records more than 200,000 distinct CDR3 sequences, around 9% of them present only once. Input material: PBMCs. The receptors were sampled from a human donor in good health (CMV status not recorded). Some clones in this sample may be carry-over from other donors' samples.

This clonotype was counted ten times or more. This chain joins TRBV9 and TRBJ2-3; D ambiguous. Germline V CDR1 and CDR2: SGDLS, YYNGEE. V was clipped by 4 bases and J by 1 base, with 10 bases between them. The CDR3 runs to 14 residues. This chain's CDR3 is CASSFGPRTDTQYF. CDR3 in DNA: TGTGCCAGCAGCTTCGGACCACGCACAGATACGCAGTATTTT.

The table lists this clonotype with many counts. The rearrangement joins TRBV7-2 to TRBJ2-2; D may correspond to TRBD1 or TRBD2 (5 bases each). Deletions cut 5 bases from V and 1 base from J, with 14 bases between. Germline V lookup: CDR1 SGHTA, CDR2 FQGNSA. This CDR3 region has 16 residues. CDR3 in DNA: TGTGCCAGCAGCCCCAGGGCAGGACTGAACACCGGGGAGCTGTTTTTT. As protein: CASSPRAGLNTGELFF.

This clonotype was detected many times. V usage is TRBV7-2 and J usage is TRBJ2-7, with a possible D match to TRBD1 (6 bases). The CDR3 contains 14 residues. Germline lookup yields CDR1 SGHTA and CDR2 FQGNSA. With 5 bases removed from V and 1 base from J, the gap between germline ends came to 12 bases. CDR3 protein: CASSPQGQSYEQYF. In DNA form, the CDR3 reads TGTGCCAGCAGCCCCCAAGGACAGTCCTACGAGCAGTACTTC.

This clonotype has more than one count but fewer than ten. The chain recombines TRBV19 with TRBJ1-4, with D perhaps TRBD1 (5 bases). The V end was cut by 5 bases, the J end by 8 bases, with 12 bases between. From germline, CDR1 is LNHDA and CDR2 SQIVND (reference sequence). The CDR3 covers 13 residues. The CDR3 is CASSYGRGEKLFF. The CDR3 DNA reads TGTGCCAGTAGTTACGGGCGGGGCGAAAAACTGTTTTTT.

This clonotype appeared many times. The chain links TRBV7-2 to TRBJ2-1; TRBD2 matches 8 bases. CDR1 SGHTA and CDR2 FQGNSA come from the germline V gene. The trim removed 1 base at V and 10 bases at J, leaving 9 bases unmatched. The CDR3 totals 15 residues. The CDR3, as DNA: TGTGCCAGCAGCTTAGTTCCGGGAGGGCCACGAGAGCAGTTCTTC. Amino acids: CASSLVPGGPREQFF.

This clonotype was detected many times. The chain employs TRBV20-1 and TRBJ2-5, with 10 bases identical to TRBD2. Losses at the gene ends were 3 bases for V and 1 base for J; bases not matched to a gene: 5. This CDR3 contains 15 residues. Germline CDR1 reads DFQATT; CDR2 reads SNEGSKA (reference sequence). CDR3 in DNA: TGCAGTGCTAGGGCGGGACTAGCGCGCCAAGAGACCCAGTACTTC. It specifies CSARAGLARQETQYF.

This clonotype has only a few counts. CDR3 nucleotides: TGTGCCCCGGGGGCGGTTAGCAATCAGCCCCAGCATTTT. Translating it yields CAPGAVSNQPQHF. J is TRBJ1-5 and V is TRBV7-2, with D possibly being TRBD1 (6 bases). This CDR3 contains 13 residues. The germline V gene has CDR1 SGHTA and CDR2 FQGNSA. V lost 11 bases and J 0 bases, leaving 11 bases between the germline ends.

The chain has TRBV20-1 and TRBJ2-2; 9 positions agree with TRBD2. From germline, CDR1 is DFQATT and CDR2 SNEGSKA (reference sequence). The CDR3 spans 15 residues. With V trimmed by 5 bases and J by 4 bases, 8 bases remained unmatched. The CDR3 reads CSALGLAGSTGELFF. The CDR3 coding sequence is TGCAGTGCTTTAGGGCTAGCGGGATCCACCGGGGAGCTGTTTTTT.

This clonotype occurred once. DNA for the CDR3: TGTGCCTGGAGTACGAGGGCCAGAAGGAATTCACCCCTCCACTTT. Protein product: CAWSTRARRNSPLHF. The rearrangement links TRBV30 to TRBJ1-6; D gene unclear. Deletions cut 2 bases from V and 7 bases from J, with 15 bases between. The germline V gene encodes CDR1 GTSNPN and CDR2 SVGIG (reference sequence). The CDR3 is made up of 15 amino acids. Full variable domain (rest looked up from reference TRBV30 and TRBJ1-6): SQTIHQWPATLVQPVGSPLSLECTVEGTSNPNLYWYRQAAGRGLQLLFYSVGIGQISSEVPQNLSASRPQDRQFILSSKKLLLSDSGFYLCAWSTRARRNSPLHFGNGTRLTVT.

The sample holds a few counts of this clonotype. CDR3 sequence reads: CASSFERNTEAFF. DNA for the CDR3: TGTGCCAGCAGCTTCGAACGGAACACTGAAGCTTTCTTT. V gene TRBV7-2 combines with J gene TRBJ1-1, with no clear D. The germline CDR1 and CDR2 sequences are SGHTA and FQGNSA. Deletions cut 3 bases from V and 1 base from J, with 6 bases between. This CDR3 region has 13 residues.

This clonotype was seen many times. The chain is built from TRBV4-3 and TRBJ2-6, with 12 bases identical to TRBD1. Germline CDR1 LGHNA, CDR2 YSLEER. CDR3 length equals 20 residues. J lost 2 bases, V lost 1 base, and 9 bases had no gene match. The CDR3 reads CASSQVPAGTGGAGANVLTF. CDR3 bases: TGCGCCAGCAGCCAAGTCCCCGCCGGGACAGGGGGCGCTGGGGCCAACGTCCTGACTTTC.

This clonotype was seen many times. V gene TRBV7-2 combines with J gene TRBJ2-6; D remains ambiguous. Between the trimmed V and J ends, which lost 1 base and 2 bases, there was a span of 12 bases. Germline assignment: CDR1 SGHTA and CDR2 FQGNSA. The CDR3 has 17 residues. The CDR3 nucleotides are TGTGCCAGCAGCTTAGGGGTAGGGTCTCCTGGGGCCAACGTCCTGACTTTC. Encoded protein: CASSLGVGSPGANVLTF. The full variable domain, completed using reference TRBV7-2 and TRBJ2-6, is GAGVSQSPSNKVTEKGKDVELRCDPISGHTALYWYRQSLGQGLEFLIYFQGNSAPDKSGLPSDRFSAERTGGSVSTLTIQRTQQEDSAVYLCASSLGVGSPGANVLTFGAGSRLTVL.

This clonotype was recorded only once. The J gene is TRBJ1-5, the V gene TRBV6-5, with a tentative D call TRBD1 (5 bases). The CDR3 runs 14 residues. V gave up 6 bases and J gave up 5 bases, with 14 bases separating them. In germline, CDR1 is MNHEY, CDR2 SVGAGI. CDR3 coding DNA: TGTGCCAGCAGCTCTGGGGGTCGCCATCAGCCCCAGCATTTT. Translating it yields CASSSGGRHQPQHF.

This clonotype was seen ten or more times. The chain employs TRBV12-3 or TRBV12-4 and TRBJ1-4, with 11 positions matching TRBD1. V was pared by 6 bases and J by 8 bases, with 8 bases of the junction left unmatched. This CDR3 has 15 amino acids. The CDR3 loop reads CASSTEGQGGEKLFF. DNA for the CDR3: TGTGCCAGCAGCACGGAGGGACAGGGGGGCGAAAAACTGTTTTTT.

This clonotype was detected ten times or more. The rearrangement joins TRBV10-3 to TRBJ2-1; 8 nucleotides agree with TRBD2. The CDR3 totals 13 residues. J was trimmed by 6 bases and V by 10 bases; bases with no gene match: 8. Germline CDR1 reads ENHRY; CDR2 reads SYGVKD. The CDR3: CATGRSGSNEQFF. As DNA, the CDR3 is TGTGCCACCGGACGCAGCGGGAGCAATGAGCAGTTCTTC.

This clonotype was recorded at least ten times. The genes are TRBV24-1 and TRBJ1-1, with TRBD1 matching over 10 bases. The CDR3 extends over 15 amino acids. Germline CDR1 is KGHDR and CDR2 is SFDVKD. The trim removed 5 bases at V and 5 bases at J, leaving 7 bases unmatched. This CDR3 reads CATSGQGAQRTEAFF. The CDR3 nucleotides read TGTGCCACCAGTGGACAGGGGGCGCAGAGAACTGAAGCTTTCTTT.

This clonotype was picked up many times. The DNA of the CDR3 is TGTGCCAGCACCGCCCCGGGGGGATTTTACGAGCAGTACTTC. Translating gives CASTAPGGFYEQYF. The rearrangement joins TRBV7-2 to TRBJ2-7; 7 nucleotides match TRBD2. The CDR3 is 14 residues long. V shed 7 bases, J shed 4 bases, and the junction held 10 bases outside the gene matches. Germline values: CDR1 SGHTA, CDR2 FQGNSA.

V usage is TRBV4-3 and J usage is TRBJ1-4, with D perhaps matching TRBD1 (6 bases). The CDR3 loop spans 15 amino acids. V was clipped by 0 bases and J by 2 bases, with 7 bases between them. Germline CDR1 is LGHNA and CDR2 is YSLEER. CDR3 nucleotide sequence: TGCGCCAGCAGCCAAGAGGGACACACTAATGAAAAACTGTTTTTT. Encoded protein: CASSQEGHTNEKLFF.

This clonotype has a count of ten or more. The CDR3 is CASSRTSGPYNEQFF. The CDR3, as DNA: TGTGCCAGCAGCCGTACTAGCGGGCCCTACAATGAGCAGTTCTTC. The rearrangement joins TRBV7-9 to TRBJ2-1; 9 bases match TRBD2. Per the germline V gene, CDR1 is SEHNR and CDR2 is FQNEAQ (reference sequence). The V and J ends lost 5 bases and 2 bases, in that order; junction bases with no gene match: 4. The CDR3 covers 15 residues.

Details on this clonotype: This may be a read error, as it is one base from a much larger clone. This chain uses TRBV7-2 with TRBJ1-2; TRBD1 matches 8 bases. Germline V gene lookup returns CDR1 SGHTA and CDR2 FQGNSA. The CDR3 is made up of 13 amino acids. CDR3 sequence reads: CASSLDRVTGCTF. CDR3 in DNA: TGTGCCAGCAGCCTGGACAGGGTCACTGGCTGCACCTTC.

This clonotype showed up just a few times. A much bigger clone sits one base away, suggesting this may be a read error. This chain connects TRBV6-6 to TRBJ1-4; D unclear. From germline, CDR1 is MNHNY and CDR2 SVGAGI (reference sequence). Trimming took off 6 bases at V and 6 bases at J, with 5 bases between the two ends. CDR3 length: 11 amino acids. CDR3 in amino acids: CASSPHEKLFF. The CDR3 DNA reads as TGTGCCAGCAGCCCCCATGAAAAACTGTTTTTT.

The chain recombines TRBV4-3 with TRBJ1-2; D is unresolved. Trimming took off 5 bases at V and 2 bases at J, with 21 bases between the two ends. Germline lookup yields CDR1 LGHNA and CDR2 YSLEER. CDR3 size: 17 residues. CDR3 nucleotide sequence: TGCGCCAGCAGCTCTACGGGCAGCCGACACTCAAACTATGGCTACACCTTC. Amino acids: CASSSTGSRHSNYGYTF.

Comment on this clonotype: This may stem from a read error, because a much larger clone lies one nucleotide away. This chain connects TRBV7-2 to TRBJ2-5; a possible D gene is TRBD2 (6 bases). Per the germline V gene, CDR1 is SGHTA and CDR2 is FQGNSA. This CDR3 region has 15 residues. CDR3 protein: CAISLLAGRQETQYF. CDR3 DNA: TGTGCCATCAGCCTCTTGGCGGGGAGGCAAGAGACCCAGTACTTC.

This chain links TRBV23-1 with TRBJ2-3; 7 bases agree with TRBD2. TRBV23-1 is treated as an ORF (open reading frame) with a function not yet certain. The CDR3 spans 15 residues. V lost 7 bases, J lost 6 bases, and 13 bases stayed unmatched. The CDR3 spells CASTREAGPFDTQYF. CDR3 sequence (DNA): TGCGCCAGCACCCGGGAGGCGGGGCCGTTTGATACGCAGTATTTT.

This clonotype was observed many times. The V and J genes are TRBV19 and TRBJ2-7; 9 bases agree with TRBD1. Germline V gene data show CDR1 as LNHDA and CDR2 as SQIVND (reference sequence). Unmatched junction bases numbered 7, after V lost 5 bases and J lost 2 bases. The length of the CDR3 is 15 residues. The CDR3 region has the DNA TGTGCCAGTAGTTCCCCGGGACAGGGAACCTACGAGCAGTACTTC. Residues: CASSSPGQGTYEQYF.

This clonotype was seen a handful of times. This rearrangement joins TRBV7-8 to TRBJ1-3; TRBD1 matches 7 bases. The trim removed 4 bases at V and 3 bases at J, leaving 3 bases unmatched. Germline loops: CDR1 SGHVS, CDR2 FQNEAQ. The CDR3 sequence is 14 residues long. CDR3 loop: CASSYRDSGNTIYF. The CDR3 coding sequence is TGTGCCAGCAGCTACAGGGACAGTGGAAACACCATATATTTT.

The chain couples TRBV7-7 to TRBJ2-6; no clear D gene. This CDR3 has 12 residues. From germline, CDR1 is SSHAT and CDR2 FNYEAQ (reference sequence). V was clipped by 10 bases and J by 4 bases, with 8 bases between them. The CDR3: CATSPGANVLTF. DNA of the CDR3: TGTGCCACCTCCCCCGGGGCCAACGTCCTGACTTTC.

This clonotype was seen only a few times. CDR3 protein: CASSLGSSVTTGELFF. The CDR3 bases are TGTGCCAGCAGCTTAGGTTCTAGCGTCACAACCGGGGAGCTGTTTTTT. This chain links TRBV7-9 with TRBJ2-2; D perhaps matches TRBD2 (6 bases). Trimming shortened V by 1 base and J by 5 bases, and 14 bases separated the two germline ends. CDR1 and CDR2 (germline): SEHNR, FQNEAQ (reference sequence). This CDR3 has 16 amino acids.

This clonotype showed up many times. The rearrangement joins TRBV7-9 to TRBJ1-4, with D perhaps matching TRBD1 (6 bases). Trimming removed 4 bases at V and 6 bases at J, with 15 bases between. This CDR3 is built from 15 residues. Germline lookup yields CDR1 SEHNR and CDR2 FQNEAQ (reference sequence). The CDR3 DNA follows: TGTGCCAGCAGCTACGGACAGACGGAGGATGAAAAACTGTTTTTT. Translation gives CASSYGQTEDEKLFF.

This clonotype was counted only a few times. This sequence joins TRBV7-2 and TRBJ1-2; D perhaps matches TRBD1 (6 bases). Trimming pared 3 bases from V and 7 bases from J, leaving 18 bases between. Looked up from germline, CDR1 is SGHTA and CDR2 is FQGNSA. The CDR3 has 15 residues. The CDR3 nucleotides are TGTGCCAGCAGCTTTGGGGGGCGCAACCCGTCTGGCTACACCTTC. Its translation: CASSFGGRNPSGYTF.